The 32 T cell receptor beta chains presented below share a single source sample, sequenced in a study of T-cell reconstitution after alpha-beta-depleted transplantation in children. A library of TCRbeta sequences, prepared with unique molecular identifiers, was generated. TCRdb recomputed calls from the PCR reads with MiXCR, one row per CDR3 protein. The data contain under 140,000 distinct CDR3 sequences, around a tenth of them singletons. The source material was PBMCs from the stem cell graft donor, sampled from the stem cell graft. Every receptor here comes from a human donor who donated a stem cell graft to a child with acute lymphoblastic leukemia.

This clonotype was seen ten or more times. The chain carries TRBV6-2 or TRBV6-3 and TRBJ2-7; D possibly corresponds to TRBD2 (5 bases). The CDR3 extends over 12 amino acids. The V end lost 7 bases, the J end lost 3 bases, and 10 bases lay between the germline ends. CDR1 is MNHEY and CDR2 is SVGEGT in the germline V gene. As DNA, the CDR3 is TGTGCCAGCACGGACTCTATCTACGAGCAGTACTTC. This encodes CASTDSIYEQYF.

This clonotype was observed a handful of times. The chain combines TRBV7-3 with TRBJ2-3, with 11 bases fitting TRBD1. From germline, CDR1 is SGHTA and CDR2 FQGTGA. This CDR3 is built from 18 residues. After removal of 4 bases from V and 4 bases from J, the junction contained 13 bases not matched to a gene. The CDR3 sequence: CASSSNSGTGGLPDTQYF. DNA for the CDR3: TGTGCCAGCAGCTCGAATTCCGGGACAGGGGGTCTGCCAGATACGCAGTATTTT.

The sample holds many counts of this clonotype. The V call is TRBV28, the J call TRBJ2-3; no clear D. Germline V CDR1 and CDR2: MDHEN, SYDVKM. This CDR3 has 14 amino acids. V shed 3 bases and J shed 6 bases, with 13 bases lying between them. CDR3 nucleotides: TGTGCCAGCAGTTTTGGAGCAGCGCGGGATACGCAGTATTTT. The encoded protein is CASSFGAARDTQYF.

For this clonotype: A read error may account for a junction end that differs from germline. V gene TRBV3-1 combines with J gene TRBJ2-2, with TRBD2 as a possible D gene (5 bases). The length of the CDR3 is 12 residues. Germline values: CDR1 LGHDT, CDR2 YNNKEL (reference sequence). CDR3 amino acids: CVARDSAGELFF. In DNA, the CDR3 is TGTGTCGCCCGAGATTCAGCCGGGGAGCTGTTTTTC.

This clonotype has ten or more counts. The chain employs TRBV7-2 and TRBJ2-7, with a weak D call TRBD2 (7 bases). Germline CDR1 reads SGHTA; CDR2 reads FQGNSA. V was pared by 5 bases and J by 5 bases, with 19 bases between. CDR3 length: 15 amino acids. The CDR3, as DNA: TGTGCCAGCAGCCGGCTATGGGGGGGCATCAACGAGCAGTACTTC. It yields the protein CASSRLWGGINEQYF.

This clonotype has a count of ten or more. This sequence joins TRBV29-1 and TRBJ2-5; 11 bases map to TRBD1. Germline assignment: CDR1 SQVTM and CDR2 ANQGSEA. Trimming took 6 bases from V and 5 from J; bases not matched to a gene: 2. This CDR3 is 12 amino acids long. This CDR3 is CSVDRGRETQYF. CDR3 coding DNA: TGCAGCGTGGACAGGGGGCGGGAGACCCAGTACTTC.

This clonotype was seen at least ten times. The gene calls are TRBV5-5 and TRBJ2-3, with 8 nucleotides matching TRBD2. J lost 10 bases, V lost 4 bases, and 17 bases had no gene match. This CDR3 has 16 amino acids. In germline, CDR1 is SGHKS, CDR2 YYEKEE (reference sequence). CDR3 coding DNA: TGTGCCAGCAGCCTGACTAGCGCGAGGGGCTTCGGTGCGCAGTATTTT. This codes for CASSLTSARGFGAQYF.

In its sample, this clonotype was seen many times. This chain joins TRBV11-2 and TRBJ2-5; D is possibly TRBD2 (5 bases). This CDR3 is built from 13 residues. Trimming removed 6 bases from V and 5 bases from J, with 13 bases in between. CDR1 and CDR2 (germline): SGHAT, FQNNGV. CDR3 sequence: CASSHARGETQYF. In nucleotides, the CDR3 is TGTGCCAGCAGTCATGCCCGCGGGGAGACCCAGTACTTC.

The sample holds many counts of this clonotype. The rearrangement links TRBV9 to TRBJ1-4; D call uncertain. The CDR3 spans 14 residues. Germline V gives CDR1 SGDLS, CDR2 YYNGEE. V lost 0 bases and J lost 4, with 7 bases in between. CDR3 nucleotide sequence: TGTGCCAGCAGCGTAGGGGCCGATAATGAAAAACTGTTTTTT. Translated: CASSVGADNEKLFF.

This clonotype appeared many times. The chain links TRBV10-1 to TRBJ2-7; the D gene is possibly TRBD1 (6 bases). This CDR3 is 14 amino acids long. Per germline, CDR1 WNHNN and CDR2 SYGVQD (reference sequence). Trimming stripped 4 bases from V and 2 bases from J, with 12 bases between. The CDR3 DNA reads TGCGCCAGCAGTGCTAGGGGGTTGGCCTACGAGCAGTACTTC. Protein product: CASSARGLAYEQYF.

This clonotype was counted at least ten times. In nucleotides, the CDR3 is TGTGCCAGCAGTCGGGACAGGCCCAGGGGCAATCAGCCCCAGCATTTT. Residues: CASSRDRPRGNQPQHF. This chain uses TRBV6-2 or TRBV6-3 with TRBJ1-5, with TRBD1 identical over 8 bases. Germline CDR1 MNHEY, CDR2 SVGEGT. The V and J ends lost 5 bases and 2 bases, in that order; junction bases with no gene match: 8. The CDR3 sequence is 16 residues long.

This clonotype was seen at least ten times. As DNA, the CDR3 is TGTGCCAGTTTGAAGGGGAACACTGAAGCTTTCTTT. Its protein product is CASLKGNTEAFF. V is TRBV12-3 or TRBV12-4 and J is TRBJ1-1; D unresolved. The CDR3 is 12 residues long. Trimming removed 9 bases from V and 1 base from J, with 9 bases in between.

This clonotype was detected many times. This rearrangement joins TRBV25-1 to TRBJ1-1; 7 nucleotides align to TRBD1. The CDR3 has 14 amino acids. Trimming at V came to 4 bases and at J to 0 bases, leaving 2 bases not matched to a gene. Germline V gene lookup returns CDR1 MGHDK and CDR2 SYGVNS. In nucleotides, the CDR3 is TGTGCCAGCAGTGGGGGACAGCTGAACACTGAAGCTTTCTTT. It yields the protein CASSGGQLNTEAFF.

This clonotype was recorded at least ten times. This sequence joins TRBV7-8 and TRBJ2-3, with 10 bases aligning to TRBD2. The V gene end was trimmed by 3 bases and the J gene end by 2 bases; junction bases not matched to a gene: 5. In germline, CDR1 is SGHVS, CDR2 FQNEAQ. The CDR3 loop spans 16 amino acids. CDR3 in DNA: TGTGCCAGCAGCTTTCGGACTAGCGGCATCACAGATACGCAGTATTTT. Protein product: CASSFRTSGITDTQYF.

This clonotype was observed a few times. The rearrangement links TRBV6-1 to TRBJ1-5; D is possibly TRBD1 (5 bases). Per germline, CDR1 MNHNS and CDR2 SASEGT. Trimming took 1 base from V and 2 from J, leaving 21 bases between them. The CDR3 is made up of 19 amino acids. Here the CDR3 DNA reads TGTGCCAGCAGTGAAGGAGGGGTTCGGGACTCCGGGGGCAATCAGCCCCAGCATTTT. Its protein product is CASSEGGVRDSGGNQPQHF.

In its sample, this clonotype was seen many times. The chain carries TRBV2 and TRBJ1-1; no clear D. CDR1 is SNHLY and CDR2 is FYNNEI in the germline V gene. V was pared by 6 bases and J by 4 bases, with 27 bases between. The CDR3 has 18 amino acids. The CDR3 bases are TGTGCCAGCAGCGCACTCCGAATTTTACGGGGAGGAGGCACTGAAGCTTTCTTT. Encoded protein: CASSALRILRGGGTEAFF.

This clonotype was counted ten times or more. V is TRBV5-1 and J is TRBJ1-2; TRBD1 agrees at 7 bases. The V segment lost 4 bases and the J segment 2 bases; nucleotides outside the gene matches: 8. Germline CDR1 SGHRS, CDR2 YFSETQ. This CDR3 region has 15 residues. The CDR3 loop is CASSTGDSRNYGYTF. The CDR3 region has the DNA TGCGCCAGCAGCACCGGGGACAGCCGAAACTATGGCTACACCTTC.

This clonotype was seen ten or more times. This chain links TRBV7-8 with TRBJ2-1, with 11 bases matching TRBD2. The CDR3 contains 17 residues. V was pared by 5 bases and J by 5 bases, with 11 bases of the junction left unmatched. Germline-derived CDR1 and CDR2 are SGHVS and FQNEAQ. CDR3: CASSPSLAGGPDNEQFF. The CDR3 coding sequence is TGTGCCAGCAGCCCATCCTTAGCGGGGGGGCCGGACAATGAGCAGTTCTTC.

As regards this clonotype: This may arise from a read error, as a much more abundant clone is one base away. V usage is TRBV7-2 and J usage is TRBJ2-5; 9 bases match TRBD2. The germline V gene encodes CDR1 SGHTA and CDR2 FQGNSA. The CDR3 totals 15 residues. The CDR3: CASTFAGGPQETEYF. The CDR3 nucleotides read TGTGCCAGCACGTTCGCGGGAGGGCCCCAAGAGACCGAGTACTTC. Together with reference TRBV7-2 and TRBJ2-5, the CDR3 gives the full variable domain: GAGVSQSPSNKVTEKGKDVELRCDPISGHTALYWYRQSLGQGLEFLIYFQGNSAPDKSGLPSDRFSAERTGGSVSTLTIQRTQQEDSAVYLCASTFAGGPQETEYFGPGTRLLVL.

This clonotype has at least ten counts. V is TRBV6-1 and J is TRBJ2-2; D is uncertain. The germline CDR1 and CDR2 sequences are MNHNS and SASEGT. The V end was cut by 6 bases, the J end by 0 bases, with 14 bases between. The CDR3 totals 16 residues. CDR3 in amino acids: CASRSKTPANTGELFF. DNA of the CDR3: TGTGCCAGCAGATCAAAGACACCAGCGAACACCGGGGAGCTGTTTTTT.

This clonotype was seen many times. The rearrangement links TRBV5-6 to TRBJ1-6; 7 positions match TRBD1. CDR1 and CDR2 (germline): SGHDT, YYEEEE. CDR3 length: 14 residues. V was pared by 4 bases and J by 9 bases, with 7 bases of the junction left unmatched. In DNA form, the CDR3 reads TGTGCCAGCAGCGGTAGACAGGGTGGTTCACCCCTCCACTTT. Translation gives CASSGRQGGSPLHF. Full variable domain (remainder filled in from reference TRBV5-6 and TRBJ1-6): DAGVTQSPTHLIKTRGQQVTLRCSPKSGHDTVSWYQQALGQGPQFIFQYYEEEERQRGNFPDRFSGHQFPNYSSELNVNALLLGDSALYLCASSGRQGGSPLHFGNGTRLTVT.

The sample holds a few counts of this clonotype. This chain connects TRBV6-2 or TRBV6-3 to TRBJ1-1; D is perhaps TRBD1 (5 bases). The CDR3 runs 13 residues. Germline V gene sequence: CDR1 MNHEY, CDR2 SVGEGT. Trimming removed 7 bases from V and 8 bases from J, with 17 bases in between. CDR3: CASTFTPDSEAFF. The CDR3 DNA follows: TGTGCCAGCACCTTCACACCCGACAGCGAAGCTTTCTTT.

Ten or more counts support this clonotype. The chain links TRBV7-6 to TRBJ2-7; D is undetermined. Trimming left V 1 base short and J 1 base short, with 8 bases between. This CDR3 has 14 amino acids. Germline lookup yields CDR1 SGHVS and CDR2 FNYEAQ. The CDR3, as DNA: TGTGCCAGCAGCTTAGGACCAGAATCCTACGAGCAGTACTTC. This translates into CASSLGPESYEQYF.

This clonotype has at least ten counts. V gene TRBV5-5 combines with J gene TRBJ2-7; 10 positions agree with TRBD1. Trimming at V came to 1 base and at J to 1 base, leaving 11 bases not matched to a gene. Germline values: CDR1 SGHKS, CDR2 YYEKEE (reference sequence). CDR3 length equals 18 residues. In DNA form, the CDR3 reads TGTGCCAGCAGCTTGTCACCTTGGGACAGGGGTGGTTCCTACGAGCAGTACTTC. This sequence encodes CASSLSPWDRGGSYEQYF.

This clonotype was detected many times. V gene TRBV5-1 combines with J gene TRBJ2-3, with TRBD1 matching 9 bases. The junction had 8 bases not matched to a gene; V was cut back by 1 base and J by 2 bases. CDR3 length: 17 amino acids. Germline V gene lookup returns CDR1 SGHRS and CDR2 YFSETQ. As DNA, the CDR3 is TGCGCCAGCAGCTTGTTATCGACAGGGGGTGACACAGATACGCAGTATTTT. Residues: CASSLLSTGGDTDTQYF. The complete variable domain, with remaining parts taken from reference TRBV5-1 and TRBJ2-3, reads KAGVTQTPRYLIKTRGQQVTLSCSPISGHRSVSWYQQTPGQGLQFLFEYFSETQRNKGNFPGRFSGRQFSNSRSEMNVSTLELGDSALYLCASSLLSTGGDTDTQYFGPGTRLTVL.

This clonotype occurred many times. J is TRBJ1-1 and V is TRBV6-2 or TRBV6-3, with D maybe TRBD1 (6 bases). Per germline, CDR1 MNHEY and CDR2 SVGEGT. The CDR3 length is 15 residues. V was trimmed by 0 bases and J by 4 bases, leaving 12 bases between them. CDR3 residues: CASSYSGGHGTEAFF. For the CDR3, the DNA is TGTGCCAGCAGTTACTCGGGGGGGCACGGCACTGAAGCTTTCTTT.

This clonotype was seen many times. This sequence joins TRBV27 and TRBJ2-7; TRBD2 agrees at 7 bases. Trimming at V came to 4 bases and at J to 4 bases, leaving 4 bases not matched to a gene. CDR1 and CDR2 (germline): MNHEY, SMNVEV (reference sequence). There are 13 residues in the CDR3. The CDR3 protein is CASSWGGKYEQYF. The CDR3 DNA reads as TGTGCCAGCAGTTGGGGGGGGAAATACGAGCAGTACTTC.

This clonotype has a count of ten or more. J is TRBJ2-2 and V is TRBV5-1; 11 nucleotides align to TRBD2. Looked up from germline, CDR1 is SGHRS and CDR2 is YFSETQ. The CDR3 contains 15 residues. Unmatched junction bases numbered 6, after V lost 4 bases and J lost 7 bases. CDR3 in DNA: TGCGCCAGCAGCCCACTAGCGGGAGCTATCGGGGAGCTGTTTTTT. Amino acids: CASSPLAGAIGELFF.

This clonotype was picked up many times. The V gene is TRBV20-1, the J gene TRBJ2-7, with 11 bases identical to TRBD1. V lost 7 bases to trimming and J lost 4 bases; unmatched junction nucleotides: 6. There are 13 residues in the CDR3. CDR1 is DFQATT and CDR2 is SNEGSKA in the germline V gene (reference sequence). CDR3 sequence (DNA): TGCAGTGTTGGGGGACAGGGGGGATACGAGCAGTACTTC. It codes for CSVGGQGGYEQYF.

This clonotype was counted at least ten times. V gene TRBV2 combines with J gene TRBJ2-7; 7 nucleotides agree with TRBD1. The CDR3 totals 12 residues. In germline, CDR1 is SNHLY, CDR2 FYNNEI. V shed 8 bases and J 3 bases; nucleotides not matched to a gene: 4. CDR3 sequence: CASCWDSYEQYF. The DNA for the CDR3 is TGTGCCAGCTGCTGGGACAGCTACGAGCAGTACTTC.

The CDR3 here is CASSLTGKGSGANVLTF. The CDR3 bases are TGTGCCAGCAGCCTTACCGGGAAAGGCTCTGGGGCCAACGTCCTGACTTTC. The gene calls are TRBV7-8 and TRBJ2-6, with a tentative D call TRBD2 (5 bases). The CDR3 consists of 17 residues. V lost 5 bases and J lost 0, with 14 bases in between. Germline V lookup: CDR1 SGHVS, CDR2 FQNEAQ.

This clonotype was observed at least ten times. This chain uses TRBV14 with TRBJ2-1, with D possibly matching TRBD2 (5 bases). CDR1 and CDR2 from the germline V gene are SGHDN and FVKESK. This CDR3 is built from 13 residues. V was cut by 5 bases and J by 5 bases, with 10 bases left in between. The CDR3 DNA follows: TGTGCCAGCAGCGAGCGGTTAGACAATGAGCAGTTCTTC. This gives the protein CASSERLDNEQFF.